This is a list of T cell receptor beta chains from one sample in a study of blood T cell repertoires in COVID-19. Assay used: immunoSEQ multiplex PCR; TCRdb lists only in-frame clones, some missing. The sample holds some 76,000 clones, approximately 87% seen once. Sample: peripheral blood. The receptors derive from an elderly man in a cohort sampled during active COVID-19. Each CDR3 is given with its conserved first and last residue. The D gene is left open where the match is weak. Expanded clones get a size class; other rows say once, few or many, or leave the size out.

cdr3_aa: CASGDRTGELFF; cdr3_nt: TGTGCCAGCGGGGATCGGACCGGGGAGCTGTTTTTT; clone_size: -; v_call: TRBV10-3; j_call: TRBJ2-2; d_call: -
cdr3_aa: CASSEWGHQETQYF; cdr3_nt: TGTGCCAGCAGTGAATGGGGGCACCAAGAGACCCAGTACTTC; clone_size: -; v_call: TRBV2; j_call: TRBJ2-5; d_call: -
cdr3_aa: CASSDFQRGGQEQFF; cdr3_nt: TGTGCCAGCAGTGACTTTCAGCGGGGGGGACAGGAGCAGTTCTTC; clone_size: -; v_call: TRBV6-4; j_call: TRBJ2-1; d_call: TRBD2
cdr3_aa: CASGQRAYEQYF; cdr3_nt: TGTGCCAGCGGACAGAGAGCCTACGAGCAGTACTTC; clone_size: -; v_call: TRBV12-3/TRBV12-4; j_call: TRBJ2-7; d_call: -
cdr3_aa: CASSLAGGLGTEAFF; cdr3_nt: TGCGCCAGCAGCTTGGCCGGGGGGTTAGGCACTGAAGCTTTCTTT; clone_size: -; v_call: TRBV5-1; j_call: TRBJ1-1; d_call: -
cdr3_aa: CASSKQGNYGYTF; cdr3_nt: TGTGCCAGCAGCAAACAGGGGAACTATGGCTACACCTTC; clone_size: -; v_call: TRBV12-3/TRBV12-4; j_call: TRBJ1-2; d_call: TRBD1
cdr3_aa: CASFDSAYNSPLHF; cdr3_nt: TGTGCCAGCTTTGACTCGGCCTATAATTCACCCCTCCACTTT; clone_size: -; v_call: TRBV28; j_call: TRBJ1-6; d_call: -
cdr3_aa: CASSPGTGGVWNTEAFF; cdr3_nt: TGTGCCAGCTCACCCGGGACAGGGGGTGTTTGGAACACTGAAGCTTTCTTT; clone_size: -; v_call: TRBV18; j_call: TRBJ1-1; d_call: TRBD1
cdr3_aa: CATGPGNTIYF; cdr3_nt: TGTGCCACAGGGCCTGGAAACACCATATATTTT; clone_size: -; v_call: TRBV21-1; j_call: TRBJ1-3; d_call: -
cdr3_aa: CASAWGTVNTEAFF; cdr3_nt: TGTGCTAGTGCTTGGGGGACAGTGAACACTGAAGCTTTCTTT; clone_size: -; v_call: TRBV12-5; j_call: TRBJ1-1; d_call: TRBD1
cdr3_aa: CASRRGSGGLNEQFF; cdr3_nt: TGCGCCAGCAGGCGTGGGAGCGGGGGGTTAAATGAGCAGTTCTTC; clone_size: -; v_call: TRBV5-1; j_call: TRBJ2-1; d_call: TRBD2
cdr3_aa: CASSYTGSAGELFF; cdr3_nt: TGTGCCAGCAGTTATACAGGGAGTGCCGGGGAGCTGTTTTTT; clone_size: -; v_call: TRBV6-2/TRBV6-3; j_call: TRBJ2-2; d_call: -
cdr3_aa: CASNQGGEAFF; cdr3_nt: TGCGCCAGCAACCAGGGGGGTGAAGCTTTCTTT; clone_size: -; v_call: TRBV5-1; j_call: TRBJ1-1; d_call: TRBD1
cdr3_aa: CASSKRTGTGNQPQHF; cdr3_nt: TGTGCCAGCAGTAAGCGGACCGGGACAGGGAATCAGCCCCAGCATTTT; clone_size: -; v_call: TRBV6-2/TRBV6-3; j_call: TRBJ1-5; d_call: TRBD1
cdr3_aa: CASSLGFSGLGLTGQFF; cdr3_nt: TGTGCCAGCAGCTTGGGGTTCTCGGGACTAGGGTTAACAGGGCAGTTCTTC; clone_size: -; v_call: TRBV5-4; j_call: TRBJ2-1; d_call: TRBD2
cdr3_aa: CASSTRFAGGGDTQYF; cdr3_nt: TGTGCCAGTAGTACGCGGTTTGCGGGGGGCGGAGATACGCAGTATTTT; clone_size: -; v_call: TRBV19; j_call: TRBJ2-3; d_call: TRBD2
cdr3_aa: CASSPLGGELGNQPQHF; cdr3_nt: TGTGCCAGCTCTCCCCTGGGGGGGGAACTTGGCAATCAGCCCCAGCATTTT; clone_size: -; v_call: TRBV18; j_call: TRBJ1-5; d_call: -
cdr3_aa: CASSLVRQSPSRSPPPANEKLFF; cdr3_nt: TGCGCCAGCAGCTTGGTGAGACAGAGTCCTTCGCGGAGCCCCCCCCCAGCTAATGAAAAACTGTTTTTT; clone_size: once; v_call: TRBV5-1; j_call: TRBJ1-4; d_call: -
cdr3_aa: CASSPPSASGVGKNIQYF; cdr3_nt: TGTGCCAGCTCACCACCATCCGCTAGCGGGGTGGGCAAAAACATTCAGTACTTC; clone_size: -; v_call: TRBV18; j_call: TRBJ2-4; d_call: TRBD2
cdr3_aa: CASSDGQGGFIQYF; cdr3_nt: TGTGCCAGCAGTGACGGACAGGGTGGGTTCATTCAGTACTTC; clone_size: -; v_call: TRBV2; j_call: TRBJ2-4; d_call: TRBD1
cdr3_aa: CASSASGGSSGANVLTF; cdr3_nt: TGTGCCAGCAGCGCTAGCGGGGGGAGCTCTGGGGCCAACGTCCTGACTTTC; clone_size: -; v_call: TRBV7-2; j_call: TRBJ2-6; d_call: TRBD2
cdr3_aa: CASSTGFRSYEQYF; cdr3_nt: TGTGCCAGCAGTACAGGGTTTAGGTCCTACGAGCAGTACTTC; clone_size: -; v_call: TRBV2; j_call: TRBJ2-7; d_call: -
cdr3_aa: CASSFPGQGSGNTIYF; cdr3_nt: TGTGCCAGCAGCTTTCCGGGACAGGGCTCTGGAAACACCATATATTTT; clone_size: -; v_call: TRBV5-5; j_call: TRBJ1-3; d_call: TRBD1
cdr3_aa: CASSIESGGNTEAFF; cdr3_nt: TGTGCCAGTAGTATAGAGAGCGGCGGAAACACTGAAGCTTTCTTT; clone_size: -; v_call: TRBV19; j_call: TRBJ1-1; d_call: -
cdr3_aa: CASHLRGNTIYF; cdr3_nt: TGTGCCAGCCACCTCAGAGGAAACACCATATATTTT; clone_size: -; v_call: TRBV2; j_call: TRBJ1-3; d_call: -
cdr3_aa: CASAIGRREDWPQHF; cdr3_nt: TGCGCCAGCGCAATCGGAAGGAGAGAGGATTGGCCCCAGCATTTT; clone_size: few; v_call: TRBV10-1; j_call: TRBJ1-5; d_call: -
cdr3_aa: CASSQEYNEQFF; cdr3_nt: TGTGCCAGCAGCCAGGAGTACAATGAGCAGTTCTTC; clone_size: -; v_call: TRBV3-1/TRBV3-2; j_call: TRBJ2-1; d_call: -
cdr3_aa: CASGGAENIQYF; cdr3_nt: TGTGCCAGCGGGGGGGCGGAAAACATTCAGTACTTC; clone_size: -; v_call: TRBV5-6; j_call: TRBJ2-4; d_call: -
cdr3_aa: CASSRMGQGWVSPLHF; cdr3_nt: TGCGCCAGCAGCCGAATGGGGCAGGGCTGGGTTTCACCCCTCCACTTT; clone_size: -; v_call: TRBV4-1; j_call: TRBJ1-6; d_call: -
cdr3_aa: CASSPPDRVYEQYF; cdr3_nt: TGTGCCAGCAGCCCACCGGACAGGGTCTACGAGCAGTACTTC; clone_size: -; v_call: TRBV6-6; j_call: TRBJ2-7; d_call: TRBD1
cdr3_aa: CASSQGPAREVETQYF; cdr3_nt: TGCGCCAGCAGCCAAGGGCCAGCAAGGGAGGTGGAGACCCAGTACTTC; clone_size: -; v_call: TRBV4-1; j_call: TRBJ2-5; d_call: -
cdr3_aa: CASSPGEGLDYEQYF; cdr3_nt: TGTGCCAGCAGCCCAGGGGAGGGGCTTGACTACGAGCAGTACTTC; clone_size: -; v_call: TRBV13; j_call: TRBJ2-7; d_call: -
cdr3_aa: CASSNGLGTGTSYEQYF; cdr3_nt: TGTGCCAGTAGTAATGGTCTCGGGACAGGCACGTCCTACGAGCAGTACTTC; clone_size: -; v_call: TRBV19; j_call: TRBJ2-7; d_call: TRBD1
cdr3_aa: CASSSPDQETQYF; cdr3_nt: TGTGCCAGCAGTTCCCCGGACCAAGAGACCCAGTACTTC; clone_size: few; v_call: TRBV6-6; j_call: TRBJ2-5; d_call: -
cdr3_aa: CASSTGGEAFF; cdr3_nt: TGTGCCAGCAGTACAGGGGGTGAAGCTTTCTTT; clone_size: few; v_call: TRBV6-5; j_call: TRBJ1-1; d_call: TRBD1
cdr3_aa: CASWTEYSNQPQHF; cdr3_nt: TGTGCCAGTTGGACAGAATATAGCAATCAGCCCCAGCATTTT; clone_size: -; v_call: TRBV2; j_call: TRBJ1-5; d_call: -
cdr3_aa: CASGGRGDEQYF; cdr3_nt: TGTGCTAGTGGGGGCAGGGGTGACGAGCAGTACTTC; clone_size: -; v_call: TRBV12-5; j_call: TRBJ2-7; d_call: -
cdr3_aa: CASSDRSGSGYEQYF; cdr3_nt: TGTGCCAGCAGTGACAGGTCAGGATCTGGGTACGAGCAGTACTTC; clone_size: -; v_call: TRBV2; j_call: TRBJ2-7; d_call: -
cdr3_aa: CASSLIGAGGGYTF; cdr3_nt: TGTGCCAGCAGCTTAATCGGGGCCGGGGGTGGCTACACCTTC; clone_size: -; v_call: TRBV7-3; j_call: TRBJ1-2; d_call: -
cdr3_aa: CASSVARGGGYTF; cdr3_nt: TGTGCCAGCAGCGTAGCTAGGGGTGGAGGCTACACCTTC; clone_size: -; v_call: TRBV9; j_call: TRBJ1-2; d_call: -
cdr3_aa: CASSSGSGNTIYF; cdr3_nt: TGTGCCAGCAGTTCGGGTTCTGGAAACACCATATATTTT; clone_size: -; v_call: TRBV12-3/TRBV12-4; j_call: TRBJ1-3; d_call: -
cdr3_aa: CASSLGWVAGGVANTGELFF; cdr3_nt: TGTGCCAGCAGCTTGGGGTGGGTTGCGGGGGGCGTCGCGAACACCGGGGAGCTGTTTTTT; clone_size: -; v_call: TRBV5-4; j_call: TRBJ2-2; d_call: TRBD2
cdr3_aa: CATSPPGQGHTIYF; cdr3_nt: TGTGCCACCAGCCCGCCGGGACAGGGGCACACCATATATTTT; clone_size: -; v_call: TRBV15; j_call: TRBJ1-3; d_call: TRBD1
cdr3_aa: CASSFGTGFIDIQYF; cdr3_nt: TGTGCCAGCAGCTTCGGGACAGGGTTTATTGACATTCAGTACTTC; clone_size: -; v_call: TRBV11-2; j_call: TRBJ2-4; d_call: TRBD1
cdr3_aa: CASSPQVSSGELFF; cdr3_nt: TGTGCCAGCTCACCCCAGGTGTCGTCCGGGGAGCTGTTTTTT; clone_size: once; v_call: TRBV18; j_call: TRBJ2-2; d_call: -
cdr3_aa: CAARGQGANTEAFF; cdr3_nt: TGTGCCGCCCGGGGACAGGGGGCGAACACTGAAGCTTTCTTT; clone_size: once; v_call: TRBV6-5; j_call: TRBJ1-1; d_call: TRBD1
cdr3_aa: CATGGQMRTEAFF; cdr3_nt: TGTGCCACAGGGGGACAGATGCGGACTGAAGCTTTCTTT; clone_size: -; v_call: TRBV10-3; j_call: TRBJ1-1; d_call: TRBD1
cdr3_aa: CASSLEVANTGELFF; cdr3_nt: TGTGCCAGCAGCTTAGAGGTAGCGAACACCGGGGAGCTGTTTTTT; clone_size: -; v_call: TRBV11-3; j_call: TRBJ2-2; d_call: -
cdr3_aa: CASSIGQTGAGNTIYF; cdr3_nt: TGCGCCAGCAGCATCGGACAAACAGGGGCGGGAAACACCATATATTTT; clone_size: -; v_call: TRBV5-1; j_call: TRBJ1-3; d_call: TRBD1
cdr3_aa: CASSLGDTLQPQHF; cdr3_nt: TGTGCCAGCTCACTCGGAGATACACTCCAGCCCCAGCATTTT; clone_size: -; v_call: TRBV18; j_call: TRBJ1-5; d_call: -
cdr3_aa: CASSATGFGYTF; cdr3_nt: TGTGCCAGCAGCGCGACAGGGTTTGGCTACACCTTC; clone_size: -; v_call: TRBV9; j_call: TRBJ1-2; d_call: TRBD1
cdr3_aa: CASRMTSGGHNEQFF; cdr3_nt: TGTGCCAGCAGAATGACTAGCGGGGGTCATAATGAGCAGTTCTTC; clone_size: once; v_call: TRBV6-6; j_call: TRBJ2-1; d_call: TRBD2
cdr3_aa: CASSPRGLAGVWQETQYF; cdr3_nt: TGCGCCAGCAGTCCCAGAGGACTAGCGGGGGTGTGGCAAGAGACCCAGTACTTC; clone_size: -; v_call: TRBV23-1; j_call: TRBJ2-5; d_call: TRBD2
cdr3_aa: CASSDGTGPPYEQYF; cdr3_nt: TGTGCCAGCTCTGATGGGACAGGGCCCCCCTACGAGCAGTACTTC; clone_size: once; v_call: TRBV18; j_call: TRBJ2-7; d_call: TRBD1
cdr3_aa: CATRGSGGHEQFF; cdr3_nt: TGTGCCACCAGGGGTAGCGGGGGGCATGAGCAGTTCTTC; clone_size: medium-sized; v_call: TRBV24-1; j_call: TRBJ2-1; d_call: TRBD2
cdr3_aa: CASSFTGPYNEQFF; cdr3_nt: TGTGCCAGCAGCTTTACAGGGCCCTACAATGAGCAGTTCTTC; clone_size: -; v_call: TRBV7-9; j_call: TRBJ2-1; d_call: -
cdr3_aa: CASSRSGGARNEQFF; cdr3_nt: TGTGCCAGCAGCCGCAGCGGGGGGGCCCGAAATGAGCAGTTCTTC; clone_size: once; v_call: TRBV28; j_call: TRBJ2-1; d_call: TRBD2